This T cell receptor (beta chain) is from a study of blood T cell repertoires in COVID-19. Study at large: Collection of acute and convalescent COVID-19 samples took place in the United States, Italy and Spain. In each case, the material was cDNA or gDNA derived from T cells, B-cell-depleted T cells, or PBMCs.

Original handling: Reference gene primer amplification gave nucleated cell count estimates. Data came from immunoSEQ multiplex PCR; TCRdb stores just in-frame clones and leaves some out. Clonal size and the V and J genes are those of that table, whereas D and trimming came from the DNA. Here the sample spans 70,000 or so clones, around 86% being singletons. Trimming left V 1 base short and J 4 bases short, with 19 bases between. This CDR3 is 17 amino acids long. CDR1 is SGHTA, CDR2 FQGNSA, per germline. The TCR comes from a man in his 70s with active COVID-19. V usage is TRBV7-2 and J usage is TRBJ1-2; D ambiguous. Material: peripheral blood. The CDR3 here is CASSLDGVSLGSYGYTF. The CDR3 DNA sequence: TGTGCCAGCAGCTTAGATGGCGTCAGTCTAGGGAGCTATGGCTACACCTTC.